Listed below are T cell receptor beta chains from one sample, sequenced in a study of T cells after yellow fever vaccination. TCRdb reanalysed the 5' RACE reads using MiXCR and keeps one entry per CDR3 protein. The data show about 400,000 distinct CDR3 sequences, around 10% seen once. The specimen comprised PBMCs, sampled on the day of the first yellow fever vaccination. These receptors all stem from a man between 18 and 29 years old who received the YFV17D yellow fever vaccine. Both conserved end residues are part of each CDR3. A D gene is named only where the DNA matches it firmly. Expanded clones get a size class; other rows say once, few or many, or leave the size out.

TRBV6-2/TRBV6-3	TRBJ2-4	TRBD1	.	TGTGCCAGCAGTATGTCCGGGACAGAAAACATTCAGTACTTC	CASSMSGTENIQYF
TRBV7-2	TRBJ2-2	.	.	TGTGCCAGCAGTAAGGTCCTGAACACCGGGGAGCTGTTTTTT	CASSKVLNTGELFF
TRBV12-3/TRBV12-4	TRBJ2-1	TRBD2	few	TGTGCCAGCAGCCTTGGGACTATTGGTGAGCAGTTCTTC	CASSLGTIGEQFF
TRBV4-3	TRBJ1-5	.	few	TGCGCCAGCAGCCAAGACGTTTTTTGGGGTCAGCCCCAGCATTTT	CASSQDVFWGQPQHF
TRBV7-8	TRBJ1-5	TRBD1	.	TGTGCCAGCAGCTCGGCCGGGACAGGGTATAGCAATCAGCCCCAGCATTTT	CASSSAGTGYSNQPQHF
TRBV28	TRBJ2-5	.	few	TGTGCCAGCAGTTCAAATCAGGACGTCCAAGAGACCCAGTACTTC	CASSSNQDVQETQYF
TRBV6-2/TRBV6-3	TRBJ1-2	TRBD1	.	TGTGCCAGCAGCCCTCCCCCATGGGCAGGGGGCCCGGAGAGCTATGGCTACACCTTC	CASSPPPWAGGPESYGYTF
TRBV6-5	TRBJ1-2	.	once	TGTGCCAGCAGGGGGACATCCTATGGCTACACCTTC	CASRGTSYGYTF
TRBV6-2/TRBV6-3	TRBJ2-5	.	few	TGTGCCAGCTCATTGGTCTCCTGGGAGACCCAGTACTTC	CASSLVSWETQYF
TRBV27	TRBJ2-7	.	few	TGTGCCAGCAGTTTATGGGTCGGCTCCTACGAGCAGTACTTC	CASSLWVGSYEQYF
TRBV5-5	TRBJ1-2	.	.	TGTGCCAGCAGCTTGGATTGGGGTTTTGGGCCCAATGGCTACACCTTC	CASSLDWGFGPNGYTF
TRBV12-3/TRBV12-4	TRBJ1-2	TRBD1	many	TGTGCCAGCAGCCGACAGGGGAACTATGGCTACACCTTC	CASSRQGNYGYTF
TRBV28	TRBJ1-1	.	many	TGTGCCAGCAGTTTCTCCAGGGGTGAAGCTTTCTTT	CASSFSRGEAFF
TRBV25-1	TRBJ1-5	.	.	TGTGCCAGCAGTGGGAAAAGGGACCTATGCAATCAGCCCCAGCATTTT	CASSGKRDLCNQPQHF
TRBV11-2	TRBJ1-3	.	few	TGTGCCAGCAGCTTAGATCCCAGATCTGGAAACACCATATATTTT	CASSLDPRSGNTIYF
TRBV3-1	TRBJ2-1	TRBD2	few	TGTGCCAGCAGCCAAGATAGTGGACTAGCGGGGGAAAGTTTCTTC	CASSQDSGLAGESFF
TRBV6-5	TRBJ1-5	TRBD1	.	TGTGCCAGCAGTTACGGACAGGGCAATCAGCCCCAGCATTTT	CASSYGQGNQPQHF
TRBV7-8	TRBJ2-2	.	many	TGTGCCAGCAGCTTTCCTGTTACGAACACCGGGGAGCTGTTTTTT	CASSFPVTNTGELFF